Listed below are T cell receptor beta chains from one sample, sequenced in a study of technical replicates of blood from a few donors. The table came from immunoSEQ multiplex PCR; TCRdb's copy has only in-frame clones and leaves some out. The table has about 73,000 clones, 90% to 95% seen once. The sequencing input was T cells isolated from PBMCs. These receptors all come from a human donor in good health. CDR3s include the opening cysteine and the closing phenylalanine or tryptophan. A D gene is named only where the DNA matches it firmly. Not all rows give a size; the values are once, few, many and, for expanded clones, a class.

D gene: -
J gene: TRBJ1-1
V gene: TRBV11-3
clone size: -
CDR3 DNA: TGTGCCAGCAGCTTAGGTGGGGACACCGGTAGAGCTTTCTTT
CDR3 protein: CASSLGGDTGRAFF

D gene: TRBD1
J gene: TRBJ2-3
V gene: TRBV4-1
clone size: -
CDR3 DNA: TGCGCCAGCAGCCAGGGGGACAGAAGCACAGATACGCAGTATTTT
CDR3 protein: CASSQGDRSTDTQYF

D gene: -
J gene: TRBJ2-7
V gene: TRBV7-9
clone size: once
CDR3 DNA: TGTGCCAGCTCCCCCGGACAATCCTACGAGCAGTACTTC
CDR3 protein: CASSPGQSYEQYF

D gene: -
J gene: TRBJ1-1
V gene: TRBV4-1
clone size: few
CDR3 DNA: TGCGCCAGCAGCCAAGAGGGGCCAATGAACACTGAAGCTTTCTTT
CDR3 protein: CASSQEGPMNTEAFF

D gene: TRBD1
J gene: TRBJ1-2
V gene: TRBV28
clone size: -
CDR3 DNA: TGTGCCAGCAGTTGGGGACAGAACTATGGCTACACCTTC
CDR3 protein: CASSWGQNYGYTF

D gene: -
J gene: TRBJ2-1
V gene: TRBV11-3
clone size: -
CDR3 DNA: TGTGCCAGCAGCTTATACGCGGCTGACTACAATGAGCAGTTCTTC
CDR3 protein: CASSLYAADYNEQFF

D gene: -
J gene: TRBJ1-2
V gene: TRBV7-2
clone size: -
CDR3 DNA: TGTGCCAGCAGCTTAGCAGGGGGCTATGGCTACACCTTC
CDR3 protein: CASSLAGGYGYTF

D gene: -
J gene: TRBJ1-2
V gene: TRBV5-7
clone size: -
CDR3 DNA: TGTGCCAGCAGCCACGGAGGGGACGAGTGCCGTGGCTACACCTTC
CDR3 protein: CASSHGGDECRGYTF

D gene: -
J gene: TRBJ2-7
V gene: TRBV5-1
clone size: -
CDR3 DNA: TGCGCCAGCAGCTTTGCACAGGGTAATTTCTACGAGCAGTACTTC
CDR3 protein: CASSFAQGNFYEQYF

D gene: -
J gene: TRBJ1-1
V gene: TRBV9
clone size: -
CDR3 DNA: TGTGCCAGCAGCGCGGGGGGGGCGGTGGGAGGGACTGAAGCTTTCTTT
CDR3 protein: CASSAGGAVGGTEAFF

D gene: -
J gene: TRBJ2-2
V gene: TRBV7-9
clone size: -
CDR3 DNA: TGTGCCAGCAGGCACAAAAAAGATGGACACCTCACCGGGGAGCTGTTTTTT
CDR3 protein: CASRHKKDGHLTGELFF

D gene: TRBD1
J gene: TRBJ1-5
V gene: TRBV27
clone size: -
CDR3 DNA: TGTGCCAGCAGACAGACAGGGGGCACTCAGCCCCAGCATTTT
CDR3 protein: CASRQTGGTQPQHF

D gene: -
J gene: TRBJ1-6
V gene: TRBV9
clone size: -
CDR3 DNA: TGTGCCAGCAGGACAGGCGAAGATAATTCACCCCTCCACTTT
CDR3 protein: CASRTGEDNSPLHF

D gene: -
J gene: TRBJ2-2
V gene: TRBV7-3
clone size: -
CDR3 DNA: TGTGCCAGCAGCTTACTCCCAGAGGGAGTAAACACCGGGGAGCTGTTTTTT
CDR3 protein: CASSLLPEGVNTGELFF

D gene: TRBD1
J gene: TRBJ1-2
V gene: TRBV20-1
clone size: -
CDR3 DNA: TGCAGTGCAAGGACAGGGTTCGGCTACACCTTC
CDR3 protein: CSARTGFGYTF

D gene: -
J gene: TRBJ2-2
V gene: TRBV23-1
clone size: -
CDR3 DNA: TGCGCCAGCAGTCAAAGGGCAGGAGGAGGGTGGAACACCGGGGAGCTGTTTTTT
CDR3 protein: CASSQRAGGGWNTGELFF

D gene: -
J gene: TRBJ2-2
V gene: TRBV25-1
clone size: -
CDR3 DNA: TGTGCCAGCAGTGGCCCGTGGGGCCCCACTGGCACCGGGGAGCTGTTTTTT
CDR3 protein: CASSGPWGPTGTGELFF

D gene: TRBD1
J gene: TRBJ1-1
V gene: TRBV30
clone size: -
CDR3 DNA: TGTGCCTGGGACAGGGGAATGAACACTGAAGCTTTCTTT
CDR3 protein: CAWDRGMNTEAFF

D gene: TRBD2
J gene: TRBJ2-4
V gene: TRBV4-1
clone size: few
CDR3 DNA: TGCGCCAGCAGCCAGATCGAAAAGACTAGCGGGAGACGTGGGGACATTCAGTACTTC
CDR3 protein: CASSQIEKTSGRRGDIQYF

D gene: -
J gene: TRBJ1-1
V gene: TRBV7-9
clone size: -
CDR3 DNA: TGTGCCAGCAGCCTAGAAGGGGGCACTGAAGCTTTCTTT
CDR3 protein: CASSLEGGTEAFF

D gene: TRBD1
J gene: TRBJ1-6
V gene: TRBV30
clone size: -
CDR3 DNA: TGTGCCTGGAGTGCCTTACCCTGGCGACAGGGTACTTCACCCCTCCACTTT
CDR3 protein: CAWSALPWRQGTSPLHF

D gene: -
J gene: TRBJ2-7
V gene: TRBV9
clone size: -
CDR3 DNA: TGTGCCAGCAGCGTAGGGGGAGACTCCTACGAGCAGTACTTC
CDR3 protein: CASSVGGDSYEQYF

D gene: TRBD1
J gene: TRBJ2-5
V gene: TRBV6-5
clone size: -
CDR3 DNA: TGTGCCAGCAGTTACTCGTGGGGGACAGGGAAAGAGACCCAGTACTTC
CDR3 protein: CASSYSWGTGKETQYF

D gene: TRBD1
J gene: TRBJ1-2
V gene: TRBV10-3
clone size: -
CDR3 DNA: TGTGCCATCAGTGACCCCGACAGGGGGCCTGGCTACACCTTC
CDR3 protein: CAISDPDRGPGYTF

D gene: -
J gene: TRBJ1-1
V gene: TRBV28
clone size: -
CDR3 DNA: TGTGCCTCCACGCCCCTGGCGAGGACTGAAGCTTTCTTT
CDR3 protein: CASTPLARTEAFF

D gene: TRBD1
J gene: TRBJ1-5
V gene: TRBV27
clone size: -
CDR3 DNA: TGTGCCAGCAGTCCACTTGGGACAGGGGATCAGCCCCAGCATTTT
CDR3 protein: CASSPLGTGDQPQHF

D gene: -
J gene: TRBJ2-1
V gene: TRBV15
clone size: -
CDR3 DNA: TGTGCCACCAGCAGATCCCTCGGGTTAAACAATGAGCAGTTCTTC
CDR3 protein: CATSRSLGLNNEQFF

D gene: TRBD2
J gene: TRBJ2-7
V gene: TRBV7-3
clone size: -
CDR3 DNA: TGTGCCAGCAGCCCTAGCGGGGGGCCGGCATACGAGCAGTACTTC
CDR3 protein: CASSPSGGPAYEQYF

D gene: -
J gene: TRBJ2-1
V gene: TRBV6-5
clone size: -
CDR3 DNA: TGTGCCAGCAAGGCGGGACCCTACAATGAGCAGTTCTTC
CDR3 protein: CASKAGPYNEQFF

D gene: TRBD2
J gene: TRBJ2-5
V gene: TRBV25-1
clone size: once
CDR3 DNA: TGTGCCAGCAGTGGGACGGGGGGAGGCGAGACCCAGTACTTC
CDR3 protein: CASSGTGGGETQYF

D gene: -
J gene: TRBJ1-4
V gene: TRBV27
clone size: -
CDR3 DNA: TGTGCCAGCAGTTTAGGAGATGTCCGAAATGAAAAACTGTTTTTT
CDR3 protein: CASSLGDVRNEKLFF

D gene: TRBD1
J gene: TRBJ1-5
V gene: TRBV6-1
clone size: -
CDR3 DNA: TGTGCCAGCAGTGAAGAAGCAGGGGGAGTTCAGCCCCAGCATTTT
CDR3 protein: CASSEEAGGVQPQHF

D gene: TRBD2
J gene: TRBJ2-3
V gene: TRBV5-6
clone size: -
CDR3 DNA: TGTGCCAGCAGCCTGACTAGCGGGGTCCCAGATACGCAGTATTTT
CDR3 protein: CASSLTSGVPDTQYF

D gene: TRBD1
J gene: TRBJ1-2
V gene: TRBV19
clone size: few
CDR3 DNA: TGTGCCAGTAATGACAGGGATGTGTTCTGGGGCTACACCTTC
CDR3 protein: CASNDRDVFWGYTF

D gene: -
J gene: TRBJ1-1
V gene: TRBV19
clone size: -
CDR3 DNA: TGTGCCAGCCCCCGGGGGGACGAAGCTTTCTTT
CDR3 protein: CASPRGDEAFF

D gene: TRBD2
J gene: TRBJ2-7
V gene: TRBV10-3
clone size: -
CDR3 DNA: TGTGCCATCCTAGATCCTAGCGGGGGGACCTACGAGCAGTACTTC
CDR3 protein: CAILDPSGGTYEQYF

D gene: -
J gene: TRBJ2-7
V gene: TRBV5-6
clone size: once
CDR3 DNA: TGTGCCAGCAGCCAATTAGGACTAAGCTCCTACGAGCAGTACTTC
CDR3 protein: CASSQLGLSSYEQYF

D gene: -
J gene: TRBJ2-1
V gene: TRBV6-6
clone size: -
CDR3 DNA: TGTGCCAGCAGCTCCACCAGTGAGGGCCGCAATGAGCAGTTCTTC
CDR3 protein: CASSSTSEGRNEQFF

D gene: -
J gene: TRBJ1-6
V gene: TRBV21-1
clone size: -
CDR3 DNA: TGTGCCAGCAGCGCCGCGGTACAGGGGAAGATTAGCTCCTCCTATAATTCACCCCTCCACTTT
CDR3 protein: CASSAAVQGKISSSYNSPLHF

D gene: -
J gene: TRBJ1-2
V gene: TRBV10-1
clone size: -
CDR3 DNA: TGCGCCAGCAGTGAGCGGGCTAACTATGGCTACACCTTC
CDR3 protein: CASSERANYGYTF

D gene: TRBD1
J gene: TRBJ1-4
V gene: TRBV5-1
clone size: -
CDR3 DNA: TGCGCCAGCAGCGACAGGGGGAATGAAAAACTGTTTTTT
CDR3 protein: CASSDRGNEKLFF